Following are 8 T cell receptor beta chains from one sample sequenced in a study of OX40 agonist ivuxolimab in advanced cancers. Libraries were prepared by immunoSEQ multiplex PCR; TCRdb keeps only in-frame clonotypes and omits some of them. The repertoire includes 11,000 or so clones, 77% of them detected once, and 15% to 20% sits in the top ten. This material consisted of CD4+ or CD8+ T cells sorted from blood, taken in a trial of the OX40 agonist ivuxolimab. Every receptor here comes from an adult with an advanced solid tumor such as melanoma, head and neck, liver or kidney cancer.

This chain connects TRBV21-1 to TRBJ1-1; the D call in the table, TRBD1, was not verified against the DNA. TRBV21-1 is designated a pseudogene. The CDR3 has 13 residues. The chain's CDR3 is CASSKVGSTEAFF. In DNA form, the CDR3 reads TGTGCCAGCAGCAAAGTGGGTTCGACAGAAGCTTTCTTT.

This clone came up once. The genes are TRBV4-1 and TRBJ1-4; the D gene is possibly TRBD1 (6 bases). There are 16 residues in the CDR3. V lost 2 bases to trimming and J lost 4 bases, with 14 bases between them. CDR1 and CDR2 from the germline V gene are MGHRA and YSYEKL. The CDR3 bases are TGCGCCAGCAGCCAAAGGGATAGGACAGTTAATGAAAAACTGTTTTTT. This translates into CASSQRDRTVNEKLFF.

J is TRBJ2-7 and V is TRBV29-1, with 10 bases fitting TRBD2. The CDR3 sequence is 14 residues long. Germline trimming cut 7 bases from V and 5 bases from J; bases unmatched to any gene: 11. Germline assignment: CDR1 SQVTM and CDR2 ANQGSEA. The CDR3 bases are TGCAGCGCCCCTAGGCTAGCGGGAGAAAACGAGCAGTACTTC. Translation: CSAPRLAGENEQYF.

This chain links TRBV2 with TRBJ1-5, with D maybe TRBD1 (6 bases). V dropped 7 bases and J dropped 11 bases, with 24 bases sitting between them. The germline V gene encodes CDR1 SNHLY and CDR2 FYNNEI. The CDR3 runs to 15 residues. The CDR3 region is CASNRGEDSLGAQHF. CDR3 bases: TGTGCCAGCAACCGGGGGGAGGACAGCTTAGGGGCCCAGCATTTT.

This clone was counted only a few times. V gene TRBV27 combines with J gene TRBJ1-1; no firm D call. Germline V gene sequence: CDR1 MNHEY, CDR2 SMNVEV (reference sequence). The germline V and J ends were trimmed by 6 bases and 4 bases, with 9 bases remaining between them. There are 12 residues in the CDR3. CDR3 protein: CASSRSGTEAFF. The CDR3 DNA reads TGTGCCAGCAGCCGGAGTGGCACTGAAGCTTTCTTT.

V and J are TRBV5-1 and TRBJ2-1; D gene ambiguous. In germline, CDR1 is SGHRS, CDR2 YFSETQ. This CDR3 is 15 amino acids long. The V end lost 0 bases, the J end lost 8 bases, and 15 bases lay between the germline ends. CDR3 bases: TGCGCCAGCAGCTTGGCAGGCCTTCCGGGCCATGAGCAGTTCTTC. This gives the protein CASSLAGLPGHEQFF.

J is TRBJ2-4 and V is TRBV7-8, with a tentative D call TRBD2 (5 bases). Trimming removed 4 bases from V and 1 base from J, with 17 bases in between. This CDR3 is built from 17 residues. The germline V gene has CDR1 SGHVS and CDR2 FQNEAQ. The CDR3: CASSSYAGSGAKNIQYF. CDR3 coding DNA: TGTGCCAGCAGCTCCTACGCCGGGTCGGGGGCCAAAAACATTCAGTACTTC.

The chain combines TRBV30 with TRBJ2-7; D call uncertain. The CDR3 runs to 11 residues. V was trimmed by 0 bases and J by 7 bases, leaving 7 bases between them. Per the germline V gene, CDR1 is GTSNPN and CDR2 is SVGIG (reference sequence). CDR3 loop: CAWSVPREQYF. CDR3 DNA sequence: TGTGCCTGGAGTGTACCGAGGGAGCAGTACTTC.